The 15 T cell receptor beta chains below all came from one sample that was sequenced in a study of low-dose radiotherapy and immunotherapy resistance in tumors. The sample's time point: after trial treatment. Sample treatment: LDRT plus nivolumab, ipilimumab, low-dose cyclophosphamide and aspirin (RACIN trial). Gene-specific TRAV and TRBV primers were used for first-strand cDNA, covering alpha and beta chains. A roughly 22-cycle PCR with a constant-region primer and V-primer adapter amplified TCRs. TCRdb independently ran MiXCR on the reads; one entry per CDR3 protein. The sample has about 97,000 distinct CDR3 sequences; 20% are singletons. The material sequenced was PBMCs, taken after low-dose radiotherapy plus immunotherapy. These TCRs come from a male donor with prostate cancer.

Worth noting for this clonotype: Since a far larger clone is one base different, this is likely a read error. The V call is TRBV12-3 or TRBV12-4, the J call TRBJ2-7; 13 bases are shared with TRBD2. Trimming cost V 3 bases and J 7 bases; bases outside gene matches: 15. CDR3 length equals 18 residues. CDR3: CASSFSGLAGENYNEQYF. DNA for the CDR3: TGTGCCAGCAGTTTTTCAGGACTAGCGGGGGAAAACTACAATGAGCAGTACTTC.

There are many counts of this clonotype. The chain employs TRBV12-3 or TRBV12-4 and TRBJ2-2; tentative D call: TRBD2 (7 bases). V was shortened by 8 bases and J by 7 bases, with 14 bases between the two germline ends. This CDR3 spans 13 amino acids. In DNA, the CDR3 is TGTGCCAGCTCTTACAGGGAGGGCGGGGAGCTGTTTTTT. Translated, it gives CASSYREGGELFF.

In this sample, this clonotype turned up many times. The chain employs TRBV7-2 and TRBJ1-6, with D uncertain. The CDR3 is 14 amino acids. Germline values: CDR1 SGHTA, CDR2 FQGNSA. Deletions cut 5 bases from V and 10 bases from J, with 15 bases between. The CDR3 nucleotides read TGTGCCAGCAGCGCTCGGCTGCCGCGGTCACCCCTCCACTTT. Its translation is CASSARLPRSPLHF.

Of note for this clonotype: A far larger clone is off by one base, so a read error is likely. This CDR3 is CASSLGLSWGQETQYF. Here the CDR3 DNA reads TGTGCCAGCAGCTTAGGTCTTAGCTGGGGACAAGAGACCCAGTACTTC. This chain joins TRBV7-6 and TRBJ2-5; no firm D call. Germline CDR1 reads SGHVS; CDR2 reads FNYEAQ. V gave up 1 base and J gave up 2 bases, with 14 bases separating them. The CDR3 spans 16 residues.

A few counts support this clonotype. The chain links TRBV15 to TRBJ1-5; weak D call: TRBD1 (5 bases). The CDR3 has 12 residues. V lost 4 bases to trimming and J lost 7 bases, with 8 bases between them. CDR1 LNHNV and CDR2 YYDKDF come from the germline V gene (reference sequence). CDR3 DNA: TGTGCCACCAGCACCGGGGGGCAGCCCCAGCATTTT. It specifies CATSTGGQPQHF.

This clonotype was detected a few times. V is TRBV11-2 and J is TRBJ2-7, with D possibly matching TRBD2 (7 bases). V was trimmed by 4 bases and J by 7 bases, leaving 17 bases between them. The CDR3 covers 14 residues. Germline V gene lookup returns CDR1 SGHAT and CDR2 FQNNGV. CDR3 loop: CASSSIGGLWEQYF. Written as DNA, the CDR3 is TGTGCCAGCAGCTCCATCGGGGGGCTGTGGGAGCAGTACTTC.

This clonotype was counted ten times or more. The chain uses TRBV2 and TRBJ1-5; 8 nucleotides align to TRBD1. The CDR3 runs to 16 residues. CDR1 is SNHLY, CDR2 FYNNEI, per germline. Losses at the gene ends were 6 bases for V and 0 bases for J; bases not matched to a gene: 7. As DNA, the CDR3 is TGTGCCAGCAGCGGACTCGGACAGGGTAGCAATCAGCCCCAGCATTTT. Translation gives CASSGLGQGSNQPQHF.

Many counts were recorded for this clonotype. The chain recombines TRBV20-1 with TRBJ1-6; 10 bases align to TRBD1. Germline V gives CDR1 DFQATT, CDR2 SNEGSKA (reference sequence). V lost 5 bases to trimming and J lost 7 bases; unmatched junction nucleotides: 5. This CDR3 is 14 amino acids long. Written as DNA, the CDR3 is TGCAGTGCTTCTGTGGACAGGGGGAATTCACCCCTCCACTTT. It codes for CSASVDRGNSPLHF.

In its sample, this clonotype was seen many times. This chain joins TRBV5-5 and TRBJ2-1; 8 bases align to TRBD2. The CDR3 covers 16 residues. Germline trimming cut 1 base from V and 0 bases from J; bases unmatched to any gene: 3. Per the germline V gene, CDR1 is SGHKS and CDR2 is YYEKEE (reference sequence). The CDR3 bases are TGTGCCAGCAGCTTGACGGGGGGGAGCTCCTACAATGAGCAGTTCTTC. Its translation is CASSLTGGSSYNEQFF.

The table lists this clonotype with many counts. The chain joins TRBV2 to TRBJ2-1; TRBD2 aligns across 11 bases. Germline loops: CDR1 SNHLY, CDR2 FYNNEI. Trimming cost V 5 bases and J 6 bases; bases outside gene matches: 9. The CDR3 contains 16 residues. The CDR3 coding sequence is TGTGCCAGCAGTAACTCCGGGACTAGCGGACTCAATGAGCAGTTCTTC. Its protein product is CASSNSGTSGLNEQFF.

This clonotype appeared many times. The rearrangement joins TRBV18 to TRBJ2-7; no definite D call. The V gene lost 4 bases and the J gene lost 3 bases, with 13 bases spanning the gap. CDR1 is KGHSH, CDR2 LQKENI, per germline. This CDR3 spans 14 amino acids. This CDR3 is CASSRVQLVYEQYF. In nucleotides, the CDR3 is TGTGCCAGCTCACGAGTCCAGTTGGTCTACGAGCAGTACTTC. The full variable domain, in which reference TRBV18 and TRBJ2-7 provide the parts outside the CDR3, is NAGVMQNPRHLVRRRGQEARLRCSPMKGHSHVYWYRQLPEEGLKFMVYLQKENIIDESGMPKERFSAEFPKEGPSILRIQQVVRGDSAAYFCASSRVQLVYEQYFGPGTRLTVT.

This clonotype has a count of ten or more. The rearrangement links TRBV11-2 to TRBJ2-7; TRBD1 matches at 7 bases. The CDR3 runs 16 residues. With 0 bases clipped from V and 2 bases from J, the junction kept 7 bases outside the gene matches. Germline V CDR1 and CDR2: SGHAT, FQNNGV. The CDR3 DNA is TGTGCCAGCAGCTTAGATTCCGGGACAGCCCCCTACGAGCAGTACTTC. Protein: CASSLDSGTAPYEQYF. Full variable domain (missing parts from reference TRBV11-2 and TRBJ2-7): EAGVAQSPRYKIIEKRQSVAFWCNPISGHATLYWYQQILGQGPKLLIQFQNNGVVDDSQLPKDRFSAERLKGVDSTLKIQPAKLEDSAVYLCASSLDSGTAPYEQYFGPGTRLTVT.

This clonotype was seen only a few times. The chain is built from TRBV12-3 or TRBV12-4 and TRBJ2-4; 7 bases match TRBD2. Germline trimming cut 3 bases from V and 8 bases from J; bases unmatched to any gene: 13. This CDR3 region has 16 residues. CDR3: CASSFGRGTGTDIQYF. The CDR3 DNA sequence: TGTGCCAGCAGTTTTGGGCGGGGGACCGGCACTGACATTCAGTACTTC.

The CDR3 DNA reads as TGTGCCAGCAGCCAAACTAGCGGGGGTTACTCCTACGAGCAGTACTTC. This translates into CASSQTSGGYSYEQYF. The V and J genes are TRBV4-2 and TRBJ2-7; TRBD2 aligns across 11 bases. Unmatched junction bases numbered 3, after V lost 2 bases and J lost 0 bases. Germline V gene sequence: CDR1 LGHNA, CDR2 YNFKEQ. The CDR3 runs 16 residues.

CDR3: CASSFTGQYYEQYF. The CDR3 DNA reads as TGTGCCAGCAGTTTCACCGGACAGTACTACGAGCAGTACTTC. The chain joins TRBV27 to TRBJ2-7; D may be TRBD1 (6 bases). This CDR3 has 14 amino acids. CDR1 MNHEY and CDR2 SMNVEV come from the germline V gene (reference sequence). The V end lost 3 bases, the J end lost 3 bases, and 12 bases lay between the germline ends.